Below, 32 T cell receptor beta chains from the same sample are listed, as sequenced in a study of T-cell reconstitution after alpha-beta-depleted transplantation in children. Library preparation (for TCRbeta) was performed with unique molecular identifiers. From the PCR reads, TCRdb called clonotypes with MiXCR, one entry per CDR3 protein. The table lists a few hundred thousand distinct CDR3 sequences, about a tenth of them singletons. The sequencing here drew on PBMCs from the stem cell graft donor, taken from the stem cell graft. These receptors were obtained from a human donor who donated a stem cell graft to a child with acute lymphoblastic leukemia.

This clonotype has at least ten counts. This sequence joins TRBV4-1 and TRBJ1-2; 8 bases agree with TRBD1. The germline gives CDR1 MGHRA, CDR2 YSYEKL. The length of the CDR3 is 19 residues. The J segment lost 4 bases and the V segment lost 1 base, leaving 17 bases of the junction unmatched. The CDR3 reads CASSQAFIQGGAYGYGYTF. CDR3 nucleotide sequence: TGCGCCAGCAGCCAAGCGTTTATACAGGGGGGGGCCTATGGCTATGGCTACACCTTC.

This chain uses TRBV2 with TRBJ2-5; the D is unclear. The CDR3 contains 13 residues. The V end lost 4 bases, the J end lost 0 bases, and 6 bases lay between the germline ends. Per the germline V gene, CDR1 is SNHLY and CDR2 is FYNNEI. This chain's CDR3 is CASSVPNQETQYF. The CDR3 bases are TGTGCCAGCAGTGTGCCCAACCAAGAGACCCAGTACTTC. The entire variable domain, with the rest obtained from reference TRBV2 and TRBJ2-5, is as follows: EPEVTQTPSHQVTQMGQEVILRCVPISNHLYFYWYRQILGQKVEFLVSFYNNEISEKSEIFDDQFSVERPDGSNFTLKIRSTKLEDSAMYFCASSVPNQETQYFGPGTRLLVL.

The genes are TRBV29-1 and TRBJ2-5; 10 bases agree with TRBD1. CDR3 length: 14 residues. CDR1 and CDR2 from the germline V gene are SQVTM and ANQGSEA. Trimming removed 6 bases from V and 5 bases from J; junction bases left unmatched: 9. The CDR3 loop reads CSVTTGTGEETQYF. CDR3 sequence (DNA): TGCAGCGTAACGACCGGGACAGGGGAGGAGACCCAGTACTTC.

This clonotype occurred a few times. The chain uses TRBV6-2 or TRBV6-3 and TRBJ2-3, with 7 positions matching TRBD2. Per the germline V gene, CDR1 is MNHEY and CDR2 is SVGEGT. This CDR3 is 19 amino acids long. The junction had 23 bases not matched to a gene; V was cut back by 5 bases and J by 6 bases. Here the CDR3 reads CASSTPQTGLAERRDTQYF. In DNA, the CDR3 is TGTGCCAGCAGTACTCCTCAGACGGGCCTAGCGGAGAGGAGGGATACGCAGTATTTT.

There are a few counts of this clonotype. This rearrangement joins TRBV5-5 to TRBJ1-2; D ambiguous. The length of the CDR3 is 15 residues. V lost 2 bases to trimming and J lost 0 bases, with 11 bases between them. Germline V gene sequence: CDR1 SGHKS, CDR2 YYEKEE (reference sequence). The CDR3 DNA follows: TGTGCCAGCAGCTTCCCAGGACGGCCTAACTATGGCTACACCTTC. Its protein is CASSFPGRPNYGYTF.

This clonotype was detected only a few times. V is TRBV7-8 and J is TRBJ2-2; D is uncertain. V lost 2 bases and J 2 bases, leaving 12 bases between the germline ends. The CDR3 consists of 16 residues. CDR1 is SGHVS, CDR2 FQNEAQ, per germline. The CDR3 nucleotides read TGTGCCAGCAGCTTAACCCCCACTACTAACACCGGGGAGCTGTTTTTT. This gives the protein CASSLTPTTNTGELFF.

This clonotype was detected only a few times. The rearrangement uses TRBV9 and TRBJ2-7; D remains unclear. The germline CDR1 and CDR2 sequences are SGDLS and YYNGEE. Trimming left V 0 bases short and J 3 bases short, with 7 bases between. The CDR3 loop spans 13 amino acids. The CDR3 nucleotides read TGTGCCAGCAGCGTAGACGATTACTACGAGCAGTACTTC. Translation: CASSVDDYYEQYF.

This clonotype appeared many times. Mismatch with germline at one junction end may stem from a read error. The chain recombines TRBV5-1 with TRBJ2-5, with D unclear. The CDR3 is 13 amino acids. Germline V gene sequence: CDR1 SGHRS, CDR2 YFSETQ. The CDR3 protein is CASSPLREETQYF. The CDR3 coding sequence is TGTGCCAGCAGCCCCCTCCGGGAAGAGACCCAGTACTTC.

This clonotype was recorded a few times. J is TRBJ2-7 and V is TRBV20-1; 9 nucleotides line up with TRBD1. Germline assignment: CDR1 DFQATT and CDR2 SNEGSKA (reference sequence). The CDR3 has 14 amino acids. V shed 3 bases and J 3 bases; nucleotides not matched to a gene: 6. The CDR3: CSARPGQGIYEQYF. CDR3 coding DNA: TGCAGTGCTAGGCCGGGACAGGGAATCTACGAGCAGTACTTC.

This clonotype has a handful of counts. The chain joins TRBV7-2 to TRBJ2-5; 9 nucleotides match TRBD2. This CDR3 region has 16 residues. Germline V gene sequence: CDR1 SGHTA, CDR2 FQGNSA. After removal of 2 bases from V and 6 bases from J, the junction contained 10 bases not matched to a gene. The CDR3 DNA follows: TGTGCCAGCAGCTTAACTCGCGGGAGGGGCGCACAGACCCAGTACTTC. It translates to CASSLTRGRGAQTQYF.

This clonotype was found many times. For the CDR3, the DNA is TGCGCCAGCAGCATAACTAGCGGGAGCTCCTACGAGCAGTACTTC. As protein: CASSITSGSSYEQYF. V gene TRBV5-1 combines with J gene TRBJ2-7; 11 nucleotides line up with TRBD2. CDR3 length: 15 amino acids. V gave up 4 bases and J gave up 0 bases; unmatched junction bases: 3. Germline-derived CDR1 and CDR2 are SGHRS and YFSETQ.

This clonotype was found many times. This chain uses TRBV7-9 with TRBJ1-2; 7 positions agree with TRBD1. V dropped 5 bases and J dropped 0; count of bases not matched to a gene: 6. Germline V gene lookup returns CDR1 SEHNR and CDR2 FQNEAQ (reference sequence). The CDR3 runs 15 residues. The CDR3 reads CASSPRGQANYGYTF. Written as DNA, the CDR3 is TGTGCCAGCAGCCCTAGGGGGCAAGCTAACTATGGCTACACCTTC. The full variable domain, its missing parts supplied by reference TRBV7-9 and TRBJ1-2, is DTGVSQNPRHKITKRGQNVTFRCDPISEHNRLYWYRQTLGQGPEFLTYFQNEAQLEKSRLLSDRFSAERPKGSFSTLEIQRTEQGDSAMYLCASSPRGQANYGYTFGSGTRLTVV.

CDR3 DNA: TGTGCCACCCGAAAGACAGGGCAAAATTACAATGAGCAGTTCTTC. Translation: CATRKTGQNYNEQFF. This chain uses TRBV10-3 with TRBJ2-1; 7 bases fit TRBD1. Germline CDR1 and CDR2: ENHRY and SYGVKD. This CDR3 is built from 15 residues. V lost 10 bases to trimming and J lost 4 bases; unmatched junction nucleotides: 13.

This clonotype has more than one count but fewer than ten. The chain is built from TRBV28 and TRBJ2-3; TRBD1 is a possible D gene (6 bases). CDR1 is MDHEN, CDR2 SYDVKM, per germline. V lost 2 bases and J 0 bases, leaving 12 bases between the germline ends. This CDR3 contains 16 residues. CDR3 region: CASSLLRGRSTDTQYF. The CDR3 coding sequence is TGTGCCAGCAGTTTACTCAGGGGTAGGAGCACAGATACGCAGTATTTT.

The chain employs TRBV11-1 and TRBJ1-1, with TRBD1 matching 8 bases. Germline-derived CDR1 and CDR2 are SGHAT and FQDESV (reference sequence). This CDR3 is built from 16 residues. V trimming: 1 base; J trimming: 4 bases; junction bases outside the gene matches: 8. CDR3 bases: TGTGCCAGCAGCTTAGGCCCGACAGGGGTGGGCACTGAAGCTTTCTTT. Translation: CASSLGPTGVGTEAFF.

This clonotype was recorded at least ten times. V is TRBV12-3 or TRBV12-4 and J is TRBJ2-1; 10 bases are shared with TRBD1. The V and J ends lost 5 bases and 4 bases, in that order; junction bases with no gene match: 5. CDR3 size: 15 residues. The CDR3 DNA reads as TGTGCCAGCAGTGGGGACAGGGGACCTTACAATGAGCAGTTCTTC. Protein sequence: CASSGDRGPYNEQFF.

This chain links TRBV7-2 with TRBJ1-1; the D gene is possibly TRBD1 (6 bases). V was clipped by 5 bases and J by 4 bases, with 11 bases between them. Germline V gives CDR1 SGHTA, CDR2 FQGNSA. This CDR3 comprises 13 residues. CDR3 residues: CASSDVDSTEAFF. Written as DNA, the CDR3 is TGTGCCAGCAGCGACGTGGACAGCACTGAAGCTTTCTTT.

The rearrangement uses TRBV12-3 or TRBV12-4 and TRBJ1-4; no clear D. This CDR3 is 13 amino acids long. Trimming stripped 5 bases from V and 8 bases from J, with 12 bases between. Here the CDR3 reads CASSDESEEKLFF. As DNA, the CDR3 is TGTGCCAGCAGTGACGAATCGGAGGAAAAACTGTTTTTT.

The CDR3: CASSGNRPDTQYF. CDR3 DNA: TGTGCCAGCAGCGGCAACCGACCAGATACGCAGTATTTT. V usage is TRBV21-1 and J usage is TRBJ2-3. TRBV21-1 is a documented pseudogene. There are 13 residues in the CDR3.

The sample holds many counts of this clonotype. The chain couples TRBV11-3 to TRBJ2-3; 7 bases map to TRBD1. This CDR3 comprises 14 residues. V lost 5 bases, J lost 6 bases, and 8 bases stayed unmatched. Germline loops: CDR1 SGHNT, CDR2 YENEEA. The CDR3 is CASSPGQARDTQYF. DNA for the CDR3: TGTGCCAGCAGCCCCGGACAGGCCAGGGATACGCAGTATTTT.

This clonotype occurred a few times. The genes are TRBV19 and TRBJ2-5; no clear D. V shed 4 bases and J shed 7 bases, with 16 bases lying between them. CDR3 length equals 14 residues. Germline CDR1 LNHDA, CDR2 SQIVND (reference sequence). The CDR3 DNA is TGTGCCAGTAGTAACTCATCCCCCGGTGGGACCCAGTACTTC. This sequence encodes CASSNSSPGGTQYF.

V gene TRBV12-3 or TRBV12-4 combines with J gene TRBJ1-1; D gene ambiguous. V lost 0 bases, J lost 0 bases, and 8 bases lay in between. The CDR3 runs to 15 residues. The DNA for the CDR3 is TGTGCCAGCAGTTTAGCGGGCAGTATGAACACTGAAGCTTTCTTT. The encoded protein is CASSLAGSMNTEAFF.

This clonotype appeared a few times. The chain links TRBV5-6 to TRBJ1-1, with 8 nucleotides matching TRBD1. CDR1 and CDR2 from the germline V gene are SGHDT and YYEEEE. There are 17 residues in the CDR3. V trimming: 4 bases; J trimming: 0 bases; junction bases outside the gene matches: 11. CDR3 in DNA: TGTGCCAGCAGCAAGCGGCAGGGGGCGAATATGAACACTGAAGCTTTCTTT. It encodes CASSKRQGANMNTEAFF.

In this sample, this clonotype turned up many times. The chain combines TRBV7-2 with TRBJ1-1; possibly TRBD1 for D (6 bases). Germline assignment: CDR1 SGHTA and CDR2 FQGNSA. V lost 3 bases and J 2 bases, leaving 16 bases between the germline ends. CDR3 length: 16 amino acids. The CDR3: CASSFGGWARNTEAFF. DNA of the CDR3: TGTGCCAGCAGCTTTGGGGGCTGGGCCCGCAACACTGAAGCTTTCTTT.

The chain is built from TRBV9 and TRBJ2-3, with 13 bases fitting TRBD2. CDR1 is SGDLS, CDR2 YYNGEE, per germline. CDR3 size: 15 residues. Germline trimming cut 3 bases from V and 4 bases from J; bases unmatched to any gene: 2. The CDR3 protein is CASSAGLAGPDTQYF. In nucleotides, the CDR3 is TGTGCCAGCAGCGCGGGACTAGCGGGACCAGATACGCAGTATTTT.

This clonotype was seen more than once but under ten times. The chain links TRBV20-1 to TRBJ2-1; TRBD2 aligns across 12 bases. The CDR3 loop spans 19 amino acids. The V segment lost 3 bases and the J segment 9 bases; nucleotides outside the gene matches: 21. The germline gives CDR1 DFQATT, CDR2 SNEGSKA (reference sequence). The chain's CDR3 is CSARDRQGRRLAGAFEQFF. CDR3 DNA sequence: TGCAGTGCTAGGGATCGACAGGGGCGGCGACTAGCGGGAGCTTTTGAGCAGTTCTTC.

At least ten counts were recorded for this clonotype. The chain uses TRBV13 and TRBJ2-1; TRBD2 matches 11 bases. Germline-derived CDR1 and CDR2 are PRHDT and FYEKMQ (reference sequence). V was pared by 8 bases and J by 4 bases, with 4 bases of the junction left unmatched. This CDR3 spans 14 amino acids. CDR3 DNA: TGTGCCAGCCTACTAGCGGGAGCTTACAATGAGCAGTTCTTC. Translation: CASLLAGAYNEQFF.

This clonotype was detected only a few times. This rearrangement joins TRBV15 to TRBJ2-1; 12 bases line up with TRBD2. Germline CDR1 LNHNV, CDR2 YYDKDF (reference sequence). The junction had 2 bases not matched to a gene; V was cut back by 3 bases and J by 8 bases. This CDR3 is built from 14 residues. CDR3 protein: CATSRGLAGDEQFF. The CDR3 nucleotides are TGTGCCACCAGCAGGGGACTAGCGGGCGATGAGCAGTTCTTC. The full variable domain, in which reference TRBV15 and TRBJ2-1 provide the parts outside the CDR3, is DAMVIQNPRYQVTQFGKPVTLSCSQTLNHNVMYWYQQKSSQAPKLLFHYYDKDFNNEADTPDNFQSRRPNTSFCFLDIRSPGLGDTAMYLCATSRGLAGDEQFFGPGTRLTVL.

A few counts support this clonotype. The J gene is TRBJ2-7, the V gene TRBV20-1; TRBD2 agrees at 7 bases. The germline CDR1 and CDR2 sequences are DFQATT and SNEGSKA (reference sequence). This CDR3 is 19 amino acids long. V dropped 0 bases and J dropped 3; count of bases not matched to a gene: 20. The CDR3 loop is CSARDLTGGSPTPRYEQYF. CDR3 nucleotide sequence: TGCAGTGCTAGAGATTTAACGGGAGGATCTCCAACACCACGCTACGAGCAGTACTTC.

This clonotype has a handful of counts. V is TRBV11-2 and J is TRBJ2-3, with D tentatively TRBD1 or TRBD2 (5 bases each). The V end was cut by 6 bases, the J end by 0 bases, with 13 bases between. Germline CDR1 is SGHAT and CDR2 is FQNNGV. This CDR3 comprises 15 residues. This chain's CDR3 is CASRTGLTSTDTQYF. CDR3 nucleotide sequence: TGTGCCAGCAGAACGGGGCTTACTAGCACAGATACGCAGTATTTT.

This clonotype has just a few counts. The chain carries TRBV7-2 and TRBJ2-1; TRBD2 is a possible D gene (6 bases). Germline V gene lookup returns CDR1 SGHTA and CDR2 FQGNSA. With 8 bases removed from V and 7 bases from J, the gap between germline ends came to 24 bases. The CDR3 is 16 amino acids. Here the CDR3 reads CASSASLARAQNEQFF. The CDR3 bases are TGTGCCAGCTCGGCCTCACTAGCTAGGGCTCAGAATGAGCAGTTCTTC.

The CDR3: CASSLKRMRGNQPQHF. CDR3 DNA sequence: TGTGCCAGCAGCTTAAAGCGGATGAGGGGAAATCAGCCCCAGCATTTT. This sequence joins TRBV7-8 and TRBJ1-5; TRBD1 might be the D (5 bases). Trimming took 2 bases from V and 4 from J, leaving 15 bases between them. CDR3 length equals 16 residues. Germline CDR1 SGHVS, CDR2 FQNEAQ. Variable domain in full (rest from reference TRBV7-8 and TRBJ1-5): GAGVSQSPRYKVAKRGQDVALRCDPISGHVSLFWYQQALGQGPEFLTYFQNEAQLDKSGLPSDRFFAERPEGSVSTLKIQRTQQEDSAVYLCASSLKRMRGNQPQHFGDGTRLSIL.